This TCR beta chain is drawn from a study of CD8 T cells in ankylosing spondylitis. There are many counts of this clonotype. V was cut by 3 bases and J by 1 base, with 9 bases left in between. Per germline, CDR1 DFQATT and CDR2 SNEGSKA (reference sequence). The CDR3 spans 13 residues. Quantitative molecular-barcoded 5'-RACE generated the TCR beta libraries. TCRdb called the 5' RACE reads again in MiXCR, with one record for every CDR3 protein. The table records some 240,000 distinct CDR3 sequences, 20% to 30% of them present only once. The chain is built from TRBV20-1 and TRBJ2-5; tentatively, D is TRBD2 (5 bases). Sequencing used blood, either unsorted or a sorted T cell fraction (not recorded which). The TCR comes from a male donor with ankylosing spondylitis or in good health (not recorded which). In DNA, the CDR3 is TGCAGTGCTAGTCGGGGAACCCAAGAGACCCAGTACTTC. Its translation is CSASRGTQETQYF.